The clone carrying this TCR beta chain has only a few counts. Its antigen is currently unknown. CDR1 SGHRS and CDR2 YFSETQ come from the germline V gene. Between the trimmed V and J ends, which lost 3 bases and 5 bases, there was a span of 11 bases. The CDR3 spans 14 residues. The sample belongs to a study of identical twins. Whole-study findings and limits: Diverse VJ usage suggested most zero-insertion clonotypes were not invariant T cells. Among out-of-frame alpha sequences shared by twins, low generation probability occurred in excess. For cord blood, abundant beta clonotypes had fewer insertions, unlike memory repertoires, which showed none.

TCRdb itself ran the 5' RACE reads through MiXCR, one entry per CDR3 protein. The table lists hundreds of thousands of distinct CDR3 sequences, around 7% of them singletons. The data also belong to a second study, concerning yellow fever vaccine responses in identical twins.

The chain combines TRBV5-1 with TRBJ2-2; D call uncertain. The TCR was taken from a woman between 18 and 29 years old in good health. Sequencing was done on a sample of memory (CD45RO+) T cells sorted from blood. The CDR3: CASSSPLWTGELFF. In DNA form, the CDR3 reads TGCGCCAGCAGCTCGCCCTTATGGACCGGGGAGCTGTTTTTT. The complete variable domain, with remaining parts taken from reference TRBV5-1 and TRBJ2-2, reads KAGVTQTPRYLIKTRGQQVTLSCSPISGHRSVSWYQQTPGQGLQFLFEYFSETQRNKGNFPGRFSGRQFSNSRSEMNVSTLELGDSALYLCASSSPLWTGELFFGEGSRLTVL.